This TCR beta chain was captured in a study of blood T cell repertoires in COVID-19. The overall study: Spain, Italy and the United States supplied samples that represented acute and convalescent COVID-19.

Profiled with immunoSEQ multiplex PCR; TCRdb holds only in-frame clones, not every one. The data show around 190,000 clones, with 80% to 90% seen just once and about 9% held by the top ten. The table lists this clone with a count of one. V shed 2 bases and J 4 bases; nucleotides not matched to a gene: 5. Germline-derived CDR1 and CDR2 are SNHLY and FYNNEI. The CDR3 loop spans 15 amino acids. Participants were aged about 18 to 90 years, lived in over 20 US areas, and enrolled virtually. Participant-reported clinical history was the basis for cohort assignment. Recovery among Cohort 3 donors was established by two negative PCRs, clearance, or symptom resolution.

The source is a middle-aged man who had recovered from COVID-19. The chain employs TRBV2 and TRBJ1-5; 7 bases map to TRBD1. Sequencing used PBMCs or T cells enriched from blood (not recorded which). CDR3 residues: CASSESTGVNQPQHF. CDR3 DNA sequence: TGTGCCAGCAGTGAATCCACAGGGGTGAATCAGCCCCAGCATTTT.